Listed below are T cell receptor beta chains from one sample, sequenced in a study of cytomegalovirus exposure and HLA in healthy donors. Sequenced by immunoSEQ multiplex PCR; TCRdb stores in-frame clones only, minus some. This table holds 150,000 to 200,000 clones, 76% found once. Sample: PBMCs. The receptors derive from a male donor in good health and CMV-seronegative. Both conserved end residues are part of each CDR3. A D gene is named only where the DNA matches it firmly. Rows may omit the clone size; those that give it use once, few, many or a size class.

>14|TRBV6-5|TRBD1|once|TRBJ1-5
CASSLRGPNQPQHF
TGTGCCAGCAGTTTGAGGGGGCCCAATCAGCCCCAGCATTTT
>11|TRBV19|NA|NA|TRBJ1-2
CASSSGVGYTF
TGTGCCAGTAGTTCAGGGGTTGGCTACACCTTC
>16|TRBV5-1|NA|NA|TRBJ1-1
CASSLGRWATNTEAFF
TGCGCCAGCAGCTTGGGTCGCTGGGCCACGAACACTGAAGCTTTCTTT
>14|TRBV7-2|TRBD2|NA|TRBJ2-5
CASSLKRELETQYF
TGTGCCAGCAGCCTCAAGCGGGAGTTGGAGACCCAGTACTTC
>15|TRBV18|NA|NA|TRBJ1-5
CASSPGGGPNQPQHF
TGTGCCAGCTCACCGGGGGGGGGCCCCAATCAGCCCCAGCATTTT
>15|TRBV28|NA|NA|TRBJ1-2
CASSLSQGANYGYTF
TGTGCCAGCAGTTTATCACAGGGAGCTAACTATGGCTACACCTTC
>17|TRBV5-1|TRBD1|NA|TRBJ2-7
CASSLIVAADRGREQYF
TGCGCCAGCAGCTTGATTGTAGCGGCGGACAGGGGTCGGGAGCAGTACTTC
>16|TRBV27|TRBD1|few|TRBJ2-3
CASSLPTGQGGGTQYF
TGTGCCAGCAGTTTACCGACCGGACAGGGGGGCGGTACGCAGTATTTT
>12|TRBV29-1|NA|few|TRBJ1-2
CSVVQGNYGYTF
TGCAGCGTCGTACAGGGTAACTATGGCTACACCTTC
>13|TRBV5-5|NA|NA|TRBJ1-1
CASSLGSYTEAFF
TGTGCCAGCAGCCTCGGGTCCTACACTGAAGCTTTCTTT
>15|TRBV28|NA|once|TRBJ1-2
CASSPGAGSGYGYTF
TGTGCCAGCAGTCCAGGGGCAGGTTCGGGCTATGGCTACACCTTC
>16|TRBV5-4|TRBD1|once|TRBJ1-6
CASSLRAGGRDSPLHF
TGTGCCAGCAGCTTAAGGGCAGGGGGCAGGGATTCACCCCTCCACTTT
>11|TRBV7-2|NA|NA|TRBJ1-2
CASSLELGYTF
TGTGCCAGCAGCTTAGAACTTGGCTACACCTTC
>13|TRBV29-1|TRBD1|NA|TRBJ1-2
CSVSPGQNYGYTF
TGCAGCGTGAGCCCGGGACAGAACTATGGCTACACCTTC
>15|TRBV25-1|TRBD1|NA|TRBJ1-1
CASSYRGLMNTEAFF
TGTGCCAGCAGTTACAGGGGACTGATGAACACTGAAGCTTTCTTT
>15|TRBV7-9|NA|NA|TRBJ2-1
CASSSRGTQYNEQFF
TGTGCCAGCAGCTCGCGCGGGACTCAGTACAATGAGCAGTTCTTC
>17|TRBV28|TRBD2|once|TRBJ2-2
CASSPPPSGADTGELFF
TGTGCCAGCAGTCCCCCCCCTAGCGGGGCTGACACCGGGGAGCTGTTTTTT
>12|TRBV28|NA|NA|TRBJ1-5
CASTNRNQPQHF
TGTGCCAGCACTAACAGGAATCAGCCCCAGCATTTT
>17|TRBV4-3|TRBD1|NA|TRBJ2-4
CASSQVSTGGAKNIQYF
TGCGCCAGCAGCCAAGTGTCAACAGGGGGGGCCAAAAACATTCAGTACTTC
>11|TRBV20-1|NA|NA|TRBJ1-1
CSATPDREAFF
TGCAGTGCTACCCCTGACAGAGAAGCTTTCTTT
>15|TRBV4-1|NA|NA|TRBJ2-7
CASSQDRTGIYEQYF
TGCGCCAGCAGCCAAGATCGAACAGGGATCTACGAGCAGTACTTC
>14|TRBV7-9|NA|NA|TRBJ1-1
CASSLVQAHTEAFF
TGTGCCAGCAGCTTAGTACAGGCCCACACTGAAGCTTTCTTT
>16|TRBV18|TRBD1|NA|TRBJ1-4
CASSPSPTGTNEKLFF
TGTGCCAGCTCACCAAGCCCGACAGGGACAAATGAAAAACTGTTTTTT
>15|TRBV28|NA|NA|TRBJ1-2
CASSAPGYSGYGYTF
TGTGCCAGCAGTGCCCCGGGGTATAGCGGCTATGGCTACACCTTC
>15|TRBV5-1|TRBD2|NA|TRBJ2-2
CASSPLAAGAGELFF
TGCGCCAGCAGCCCTCTAGCGGCTGGTGCCGGGGAGCTGTTTTTT
>17|TRBV30|NA|NA|TRBJ2-3
CAWSVGGGGTVTDTQYF
TGTGCCTGGAGTGTGGGGGGTGGGGGGACCGTAACAGATACGCAGTATTTT
>15|TRBV6-4|TRBD2|NA|TRBJ2-7
CASRRGTSGNYEQYF
TGTGCCAGCAGAAGAGGGACTAGCGGGAACTACGAGCAGTACTTC
>14|TRBV6-5|TRBD1|few|TRBJ1-2
CASSRGQGADGYTF
TGTGCCAGCAGCCGGGGACAGGGGGCAGATGGCTACACCTTC
>14|TRBV2|TRBD2|NA|TRBJ2-2
CASRLGREGAELFF
TGTGCCAGCAGGCTGGGACGGGAGGGCGCGGAGCTGTTTTTT
>15|TRBV28|NA|NA|TRBJ2-7
CASSFGPRSSYEQYF
TGTGCCAGCAGTTTTGGGCCGAGAAGCTCCTACGAGCAGTACTTC
>17|TRBV5-6|TRBD1|NA|TRBJ2-5
CASSFLKSRGQKETQYF
TGTGCCAGCAGCTTCCTTAAGTCCCGGGGACAGAAAGAGACCCAGTACTTC
>14|TRBV19|TRBD2|NA|TRBJ2-1
CASSSGLAGNEQFF
TGTGCCAGTAGTTCGGGACTAGCGGGCAATGAGCAGTTCTTC
>17|TRBV6-4|NA|NA|TRBJ1-5
CASNEGHRFYSNQPQHF
TGTGCCAGCAATGAGGGGCACAGATTCTATAGCAATCAGCCCCAGCATTTT